The 4 T cell receptor beta chains given below trace back to one sample, sequenced in a study of T and B cells in COVID-19 patients. From blood, about 250-550 ng of genomic DNA served as TRB template. BIOMED2 TRB-A/B primer pools were used in multiplex TRB PCR. TCRdb processed the multiplex PCR reads anew with MiXCR; each CDR3 protein has one entry. The profile shows about 21,000 distinct CDR3 sequences, over 25% of them singletons. The sequenced sample consisted of blood. The origin of the receptors is a human donor who had recovered from COVID-19.

V usage is TRBV11-3 and J usage is TRBJ2-5; D is perhaps TRBD2 (6 bases). CDR3 length: 14 amino acids. V lost 5 bases and J 2 bases, leaving 12 bases between the germline ends. Germline V lookup: CDR1 SGHNT, CDR2 YENEEA. The CDR3 DNA sequence: TGTGCCAGCAGCGGCGGGACCCATCAAGAGACCCAGTACTTC. Amino acids: CASSGGTHQETQYF.

This clonotype was found a few times. V usage is TRBV20-1 and J usage is TRBJ2-7; D is ambiguous. CDR1 is DFQATT, CDR2 SNEGSKA, per germline (reference sequence). CDR3 length equals 14 residues. V gave up 0 bases and J gave up 2 bases, with 11 bases separating them. The CDR3: CSAREGGTAYEQYF. DNA of the CDR3: TGCAGTGCTAGAGAAGGTGGTACCGCCTACGAGCAGTACTTC.

The chain employs TRBV6-5 and TRBJ2-5, with D possibly matching TRBD1 (7 bases). Deletions cut 5 bases from V and 4 bases from J, with 14 bases between. The CDR3 covers 14 residues. Germline V CDR1 and CDR2: MNHEY, SVGAGI. In DNA form, the CDR3 reads TGTGCCAGCAGTGAAACTCAGGGGGGAGAGACCCAGTACTTC. Amino acid sequence: CASSETQGGETQYF.

This clonotype was observed many times. The chain combines TRBV5-4 with TRBJ2-7; 7 nucleotides line up with TRBD1. Germline CDR1 reads SGHNT; CDR2 reads YYREEE (reference sequence). The CDR3 extends over 13 amino acids. V was clipped by 4 bases and J by 5 bases; unmatched bases: 6. CDR3: CASSKDRSHEQYF. In nucleotides, the CDR3 is TGTGCCAGCAGCAAGGACAGGTCCCACGAGCAGTACTTC.